This is a list of T cell receptor beta chains from one sample in a study of T cell responses to AZD1222 COVID-19 vaccine. Generated by immunoSEQ multiplex PCR, the TCRdb table keeps only in-frame clones and is missing some. The table includes some 80,000 clones, about nine tenths detected once. The sequencing here drew on peripheral blood, taken 28 days after the second dose of the MenACWY control vaccine. Source of these receptors: an adult who received the MenACWY meningococcal vaccine as a control. The CDR3 runs from the conserved cysteine through the conserved F or W.

V,J,CDR3
TRBV19,TRBJ1-1,CASSLGTPGDTEAFF
TRBV5-1,TRBJ2-7,CASSPRQGTYEQYF
TRBV6-5,TRBJ2-7,CASSYTTSGIYEQYF
TRBV5-1,TRBJ2-7,CASSIEPSWEQYF
TRBV3-1/TRBV3-2,TRBJ2-7,CASTSGTGALIGSYEQYF
TRBV28,TRBJ2-2,CASTRTGDTGELFF
TRBV19,TRBJ1-5,CASSMSGNQPQHF
TRBV28,TRBJ1-5,CASSLGGLMSNQPQHF
TRBV4-3,TRBJ2-4,CASSQDGGGQGAKNIQYF
TRBV5-5,TRBJ2-6,CASSLTGTGANVLTF
TRBV7-9,TRBJ1-5,CASSTGSGGPNQPQHF
TRBV6-5,TRBJ1-5,CASATQQGKQPQHF
TRBV30,TRBJ1-5,CAWSDRGGDLNQPQHF
TRBV7-2,TRBJ1-2,CASGNRGANYGYTF
TRBV30,TRBJ2-3,CAWSVRTNTDTQYF
TRBV6-6,TRBJ1-1,CASLQSGQKNTEAFF
TRBV6-5,TRBJ1-1,CASSHISSVAEAFF
TRBV5-4,TRBJ2-3,CASTPNQGASTDTQYF
TRBV5-4,TRBJ1-1,CASSLPPTGEASEAFF
TRBV5-1,TRBJ2-7,CASSRAGGYEQYF
TRBV6-5,TRBJ1-1,CASSLRGQTEAFF
TRBV19,TRBJ2-3,CASSIDGLGTQYF
TRBV18,TRBJ2-7,CASSRTGVYEQYF
TRBV7-2,TRBJ2-2,CASRHRLAGTGELFF
TRBV19,TRBJ1-6,CASTLGKGTSPLHF
TRBV24-1,TRBJ1-5,CATLLGHSTYSNQPQHF
TRBV10-3,TRBJ1-1,CAISAGMNTEAFF
TRBV7-2,TRBJ2-6,CASSLAPGGPVGANVLTF
TRBV2,TRBJ1-1,CASSEENTEAFF
TRBV19,TRBJ2-7,CASQTTGTVGEQYF
TRBV6-1,TRBJ1-2,CASSEDRPFYGYTF
TRBV7-3,TRBJ2-3,CASSAVGGASDTQYF
TRBV7-3,TRBJ1-1,CASSLNGGGSTEAFF
TRBV6-5,TRBJ1-6,CASSYSKGPNSPLHF
TRBV7-2,TRBJ2-7,CASSVTGTDYEQYF
TRBV15,TRBJ1-2,CATSRAPSDSYYGYTF
TRBV5-6,TRBJ1-1,CASRWDRENTEAFF
TRBV27,TRBJ2-5,CASSPTYQETQYF
TRBV30,TRBJ1-1,CAWSHDRGAFF
TRBV7-8,TRBJ1-2,CASSLTGISGYTF
TRBV13,TRBJ1-1,CASSSHTGEAFF
TRBV29-1,TRBJ2-3,CSVVRDTQYF
TRBV28,TRBJ1-1,CASSLGMGQGTEAFF
TRBV7-9,TRBJ2-7,CASSLVRGQYYEQYF
TRBV4-3,TRBJ1-2,CPRSRVGESNYGYTF
TRBV7-8,TRBJ1-6,CASSSPGGSYNSPLHF
TRBV7-9,TRBJ2-5,CASSGLEVETQYF
TRBV6-5,TRBJ1-6,CASSYRVYSPLHF
TRBV6-4,TRBJ1-1,CASSEETGTEAFF
TRBV20-1,TRBJ2-5,CSASREETQYF
TRBV4-3,TRBJ1-2,CASSQDRYLYYGYTF